Given below is one T cell receptor (beta chain) in context. Its target is unknown. This record belongs to a study of T cell responses to AZD1222 COVID-19 vaccine. Sequencing was performed with immunoSEQ multiplex PCR; in TCRdb, only in-frame clones are kept and a portion is missing. This table has approximately 76,000 clones, approximately 90% appearing once. CDR1 is MNHEY and CDR2 is SMNVEV in the germline V gene (reference sequence). The CDR3 is made up of 14 amino acids. V lost 6 bases and J 3 bases, leaving 12 bases between the germline ends. Overall study findings and caveats: The repertoires were collected only after the peak T cell response. Among the donors, most were white British and more were female, and clonal diversity was possibly underestimated. Within unmutated variant regions lay the reported targets of nearly half of spike-specific TCRs. AZD1222 recipients seropositive at baseline numbered only six.

Sequenced material: peripheral blood, taken on day 0 of MenACWY control vaccination. The receptor was derived from an adult in good health. J is TRBJ2-1 and V is TRBV27; no definite D call. As DNA, the CDR3 is TGTGCCAGCAGCCCGACGAGACTCTACAATGAGCAGTTCTTC. It is translated as CASSPTRLYNEQFF.